The sample holds one count of the clone carrying this T cell receptor (beta chain). Germline and junction disagree at one end, which may indicate a read error. Sequencing of TCR beta covered CD8+ and CD4+ T cells obtained from blood. Multiple sclerosis controls were treatment-naive patients with stable or active relapsing-remitting disease. Negative isolation yielded CD4+ and CD8+ T cells, and FACS enriched TEMRA cells. The authors reverse transcribed roughly 0.5 to 1 ug RNA with random hexamers. The TCR beta CDR3 was amplified by immunoSEQ multiplex PCR across 54 Vbeta, 13 Jbeta. TCRdb ran MiXCR on the immunoSEQ multiplex PCR reads and lists one entry per CDR3 protein. The repertoire consists of about 430,000 distinct CDR3 sequences, with 75% to 90% occurring once and the leading ten covering under 0.15%. The data originate from a study of CD8 T cells in Susac syndrome. Germline lookup yields CDR1 LGHDT and CDR2 YNNKEL (reference sequence). CDR3 length: 15 residues.

Sequencing was carried out using CD8+ T cells from PBMCs. The rearrangement links TRBV3-1 to TRBJ1-2; perhaps TRBD1 as D (6 bases). This TCR came from a human donor with multiple sclerosis. CDR3 bases: TGTGCCAACAGCCCACAGGGAGAAATTCTTTATGGCTACACCTTC. The encoded protein is CANSPQGEILYGYTF.